This T cell receptor (beta chain) is from a study of T cell clonality in common variable immunodeficiency. The sample holds a few counts of this clone. Its ends do not fully match the called genes, so a read error is possible. The read terminates 3 residues before the CDR3 end, so the remaining end is supplied by the germline J gene. This CDR3 region has 13 residues. Germline loops: CDR1 SEHNR, CDR2 FQNEAQ (reference sequence). CVID and control samples used equivalent genomic DNA input. Produced via immunoSEQ multiplex PCR; TCRdb's table is partial and in-frame only. The sample offers fewer than 55,000 clones and no singletons, the top ten holding approximately 2%.

The chain uses TRBV7-9 and TRBJ1-6; D remains unclear. The source is a person aged 18 to 75 in good health. Material: peripheral blood mononuclear cells. Partial CDR3 DNA: TGTTCCAGCAGCTTAGCCTCCAATTCACCC. It is translated as CSSSLASNSP. The full CDR3 sequence reads CSSSLASNSPLHF. Combining the CDR3 with reference TRBV7-9 and TRBJ1-6 gives the whole variable domain DTGVSQNPRHKITKRGQNVTFRCDPISEHNRLYWYRQTLGQGPEFLTYFQNEAQLEKSRLLSDRFSAERPKGSFSTLEIQRTEQGDSAMYLCSSSLASNSPLHFGNGTRLTVT.